This T cell receptor beta chain was identified in a study of blood T cell repertoires in COVID-19. Whole-study context: The study drew acute and convalescent COVID-19 samples from the United States, Italy and Spain.

Trimming removed 7 bases from V and 6 bases from J, with 15 bases in between. From germline, CDR1 is SNHLY and CDR2 FYNNEI. The CDR3 contains 14 residues. Sequencing used immunoSEQ multiplex PCR; TCRdb keeps in-frame clones, though not all of them. The sample records around 120,000 clones, 80% to 90% being singletons. Sequences were obtained from peripheral blood. The source is a woman aged 70-85 years with acute or convalescent COVID-19. The chain links TRBV2 to TRBJ2-2; tentatively, D is TRBD2 (5 bases). In DNA form, the CDR3 reads TGTGCCAGCAAAACGGGGTTGGATTCCGGGGAGCTGTTTTTT. The encoded protein is CASKTGLDSGELFF.